This T cell receptor (beta chain) was profiled in a study of human T cells and chemical hapten exposure. Study at large: Patients were given diphenylcyclopropenone on the scalp weekly across the roughly 24-week study. General study findings and limits: Unchanged with DPC sensitization were TCRs above 1 in 1000 frequency.

Time point indicated: patch test 3, about 24 weeks after DPC sensitization. The treatment was: therapeutic diphenylcyclopropenone sensitization with weekly scalp DPC. TCRdb fed the RACE reads into MiXCR, producing one record per CDR3 protein. The sample lists 50,000 to 60,000 distinct CDR3 sequences; over 10% were seen once. V lost 4 bases and J lost 4, with 16 bases in between. In germline, CDR1 is LGHDT, CDR2 YNNKEL (reference sequence). This CDR3 is 16 amino acids long. In its sample, this clonotype was seen a few times. The antigen is not known. The chain links TRBV3-1 to TRBJ1-4; D is possibly TRBD1 (5 bases). The TCR comes from a man younger than 45 with alopecia areata. Some clones in this sample may be carry-over from other donors' samples. Sequencing was performed on whole blood, taken in connection with sensitization to the hapten diphenylcyclopropenone (DPC). The CDR3 here is CASSPPEGRVNEKLFF. As DNA, the CDR3 is TGTGCCAGCAGCCCCCCCGAGGGCAGGGTTAATGAAAAACTGTTTTTT.